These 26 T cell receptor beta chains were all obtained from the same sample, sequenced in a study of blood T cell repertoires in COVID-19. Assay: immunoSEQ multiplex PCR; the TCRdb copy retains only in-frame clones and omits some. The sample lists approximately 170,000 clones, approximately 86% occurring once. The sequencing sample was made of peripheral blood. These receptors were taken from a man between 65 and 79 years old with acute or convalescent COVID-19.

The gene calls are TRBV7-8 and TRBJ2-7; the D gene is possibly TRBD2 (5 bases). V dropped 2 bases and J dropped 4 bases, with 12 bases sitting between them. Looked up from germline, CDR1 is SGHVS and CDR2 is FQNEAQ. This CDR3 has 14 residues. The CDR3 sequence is CASSLQRPEYEQYF. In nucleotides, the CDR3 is TGTGCCAGCAGCTTACAGCGGCCCGAATACGAGCAGTACTTC.

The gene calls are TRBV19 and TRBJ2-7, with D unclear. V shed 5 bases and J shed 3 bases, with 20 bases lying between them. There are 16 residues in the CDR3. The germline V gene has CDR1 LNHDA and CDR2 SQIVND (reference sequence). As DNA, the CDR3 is TGTGCCAGTAGTGAAAAACACAGCAACGGATTCTACGAGCAGTACTTC. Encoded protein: CASSEKHSNGFYEQYF. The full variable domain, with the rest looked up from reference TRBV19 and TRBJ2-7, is DGGITQSPKYLFRKEGQNVTLSCEQNLNHDAMYWYRQDPGQGLRLIYYSQIVNDFQKGDIAEGYSVSREKKESFPLTVTSAQKNPTAFYLCASSEKHSNGFYEQYFGPGTRLTVT.

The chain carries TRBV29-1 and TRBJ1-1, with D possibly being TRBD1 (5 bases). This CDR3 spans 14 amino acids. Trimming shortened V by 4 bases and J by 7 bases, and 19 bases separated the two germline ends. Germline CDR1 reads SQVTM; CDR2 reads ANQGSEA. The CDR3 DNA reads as TGCAGCGTTGCGTATCGAGGCAGGGATATTGAAGCTTTCTTT. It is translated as CSVAYRGRDIEAFF.

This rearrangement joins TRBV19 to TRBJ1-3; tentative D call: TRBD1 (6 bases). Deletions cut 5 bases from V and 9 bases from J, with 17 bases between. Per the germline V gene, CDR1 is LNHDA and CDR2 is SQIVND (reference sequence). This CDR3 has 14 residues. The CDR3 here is CASSLNRARGTIYF. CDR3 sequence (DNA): TGTGCCAGTAGTTTAAACAGGGCGCGCGGCACCATATATTTT.

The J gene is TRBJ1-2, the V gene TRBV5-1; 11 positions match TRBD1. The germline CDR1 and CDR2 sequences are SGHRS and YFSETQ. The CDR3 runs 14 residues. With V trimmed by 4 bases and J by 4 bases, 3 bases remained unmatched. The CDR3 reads CASSRGQGVYGYTF. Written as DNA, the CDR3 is TGCGCCAGCAGCCGGGGACAGGGGGTCTATGGCTACACCTTC.

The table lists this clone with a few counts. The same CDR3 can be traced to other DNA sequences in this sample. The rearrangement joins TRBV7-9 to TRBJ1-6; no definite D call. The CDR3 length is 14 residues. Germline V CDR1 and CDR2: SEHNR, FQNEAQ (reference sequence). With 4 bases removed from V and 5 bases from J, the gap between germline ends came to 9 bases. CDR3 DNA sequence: TGTGCCAGCAGCTCCGGAGTAAATAATTCACCCCTCCACTTT. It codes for CASSSGVNNSPLHF. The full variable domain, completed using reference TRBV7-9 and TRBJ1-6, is DTGVSQNPRHKITKRGQNVTFRCDPISEHNRLYWYRQTLGQGPEFLTYFQNEAQLEKSRLLSDRFSAERPKGSFSTLEIQRTEQGDSAMYLCASSSGVNNSPLHFGNGTRLTVT.

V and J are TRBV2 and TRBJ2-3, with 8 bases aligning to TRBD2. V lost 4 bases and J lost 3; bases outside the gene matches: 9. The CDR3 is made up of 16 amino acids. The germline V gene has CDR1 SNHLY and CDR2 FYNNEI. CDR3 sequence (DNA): TGTGCCAGCAGTGGTGTTGGCGGGGGGACAACAGATACGCAGTATTTT. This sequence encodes CASSGVGGGTTDTQYF.

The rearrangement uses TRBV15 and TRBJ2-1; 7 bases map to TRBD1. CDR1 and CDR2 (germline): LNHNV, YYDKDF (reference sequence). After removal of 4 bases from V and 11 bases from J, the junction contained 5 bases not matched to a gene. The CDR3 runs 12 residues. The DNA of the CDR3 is TGTGCCACCAGCACCCACAGGGGCAAGCAGTTCTTC. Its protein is CATSTHRGKQFF.

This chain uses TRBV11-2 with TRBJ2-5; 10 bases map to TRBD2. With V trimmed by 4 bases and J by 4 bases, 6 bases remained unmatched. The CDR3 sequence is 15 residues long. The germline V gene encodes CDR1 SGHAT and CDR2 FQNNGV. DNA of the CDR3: TGTGCCAGCAGCTCTACAGCGGGGGGGCGAGAGACCCAGTACTTC. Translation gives CASSSTAGGRETQYF. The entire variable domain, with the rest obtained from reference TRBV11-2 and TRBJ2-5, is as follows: EAGVAQSPRYKIIEKRQSVAFWCNPISGHATLYWYQQILGQGPKLLIQFQNNGVVDDSQLPKDRFSAERLKGVDSTLKIQPAKLEDSAVYLCASSSTAGGRETQYFGPGTRLLVL.

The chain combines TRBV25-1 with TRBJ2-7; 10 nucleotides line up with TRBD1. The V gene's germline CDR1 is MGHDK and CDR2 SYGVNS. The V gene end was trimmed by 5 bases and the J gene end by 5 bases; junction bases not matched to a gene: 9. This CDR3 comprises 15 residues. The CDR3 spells CASSQRWDRGNEQYF. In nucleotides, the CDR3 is TGTGCCAGCAGTCAGAGATGGGACAGGGGAAACGAGCAGTACTTC.

CDR3 nucleotide sequence: TGCAGTGCTAGTCGGGGGGCCGGGTACAATGAGCAGTTCTTC. Translation: CSASRGAGYNEQFF. The J gene is TRBJ2-1, the V gene TRBV20-1, with TRBD2 as a possible D gene (7 bases). The CDR3 is 14 amino acids. V shed 3 bases and J shed 4 bases, with 13 bases lying between them. Germline V gene sequence: CDR1 DFQATT, CDR2 SNEGSKA (reference sequence).

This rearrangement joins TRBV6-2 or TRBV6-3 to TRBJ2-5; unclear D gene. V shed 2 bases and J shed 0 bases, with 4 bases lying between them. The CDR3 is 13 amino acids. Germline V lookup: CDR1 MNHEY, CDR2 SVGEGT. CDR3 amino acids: CASSYLYQETQYF. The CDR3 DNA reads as TGTGCCAGCAGTTACCTCTACCAAGAGACCCAGTACTTC.

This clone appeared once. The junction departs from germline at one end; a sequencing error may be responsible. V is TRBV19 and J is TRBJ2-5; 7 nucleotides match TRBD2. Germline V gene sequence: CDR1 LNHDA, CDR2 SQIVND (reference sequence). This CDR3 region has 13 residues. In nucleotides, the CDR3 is TGTGCCAGTAGTAGCCCCTCGGGACTACCGACGGACTTC. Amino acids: CASSSPSGLPTDF. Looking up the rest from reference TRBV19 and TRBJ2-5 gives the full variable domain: DGGITQSPKYLFRKEGQNVTLSCEQNLNHDAMYWYRQDPGQGLRLIYYSQIVNDFQKGDIAEGYSVSREKKESFPLTVTSAQKNPTAFYLCASSSPSGLPTDFGPGTRLLVL.

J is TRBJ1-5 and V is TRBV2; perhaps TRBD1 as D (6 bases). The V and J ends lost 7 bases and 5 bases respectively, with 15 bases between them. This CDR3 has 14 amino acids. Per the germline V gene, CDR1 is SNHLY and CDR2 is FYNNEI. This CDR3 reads CASKGPGGHQPQHF. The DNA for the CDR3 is TGTGCCAGCAAGGGGCCCGGGGGGCATCAGCCCCAGCATTTT.

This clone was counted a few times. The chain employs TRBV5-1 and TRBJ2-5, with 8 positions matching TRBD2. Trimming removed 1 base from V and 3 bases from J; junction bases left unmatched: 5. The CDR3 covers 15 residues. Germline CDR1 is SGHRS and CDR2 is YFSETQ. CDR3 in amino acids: CASSLTTAGEETQYF. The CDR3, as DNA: TGCGCCAGCAGCTTGACGACAGCGGGAGAAGAGACCCAGTACTTC.

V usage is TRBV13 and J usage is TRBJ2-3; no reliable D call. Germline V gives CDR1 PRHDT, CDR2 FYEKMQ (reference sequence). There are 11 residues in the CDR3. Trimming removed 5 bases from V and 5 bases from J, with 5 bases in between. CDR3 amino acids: CASSLLDTQYF. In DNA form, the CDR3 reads TGTGCCAGCAGCCTTCTAGATACGCAGTATTTT. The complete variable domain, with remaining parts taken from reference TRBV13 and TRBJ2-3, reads AAGVIQSPRHLIKEKRETATLKCYPIPRHDTVYWYQQGPGQDPQFLISFYEKMQSDKGSIPDRFSAQQFSDYHSELNMSSLELGDSALYFCASSLLDTQYFGPGTRLTVL.

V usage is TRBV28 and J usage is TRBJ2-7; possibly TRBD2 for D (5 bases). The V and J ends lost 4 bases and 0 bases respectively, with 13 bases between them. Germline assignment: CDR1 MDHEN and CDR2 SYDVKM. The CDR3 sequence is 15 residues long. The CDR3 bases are TGTGCCAGCAGTTCCGTCGGACTGTCCTCCTACGAGCAGTACTTC. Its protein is CASSSVGLSSYEQYF.

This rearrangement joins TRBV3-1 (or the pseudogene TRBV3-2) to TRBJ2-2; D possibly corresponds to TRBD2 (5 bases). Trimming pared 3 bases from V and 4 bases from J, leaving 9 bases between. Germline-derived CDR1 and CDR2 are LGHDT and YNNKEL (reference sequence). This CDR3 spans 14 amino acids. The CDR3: CASSQEESTGELFF. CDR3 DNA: TGTGCCAGCAGCCAGGAGGAATCCACCGGGGAGCTGTTTTTT.

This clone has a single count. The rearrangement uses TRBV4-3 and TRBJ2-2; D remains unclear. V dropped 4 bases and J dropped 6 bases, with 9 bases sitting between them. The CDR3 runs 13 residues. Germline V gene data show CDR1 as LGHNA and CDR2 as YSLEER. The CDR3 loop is CASSLLMAGELFF. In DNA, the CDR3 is TGCGCCAGCAGCCTACTAATGGCCGGGGAGCTGTTTTTT.

The DNA of the CDR3 is TGTGCCAGCAGTTACTTTGACACCAAGTATGGGGAGACCCAGTACTTC. Residues: CASSYFDTKYGETQYF. The V call is TRBV27, the J call TRBJ2-5; D ambiguous. The CDR3 runs 16 residues. Germline V lookup: CDR1 MNHEY, CDR2 SMNVEV (reference sequence). V shed 4 bases and J shed 5 bases, with 20 bases lying between them.

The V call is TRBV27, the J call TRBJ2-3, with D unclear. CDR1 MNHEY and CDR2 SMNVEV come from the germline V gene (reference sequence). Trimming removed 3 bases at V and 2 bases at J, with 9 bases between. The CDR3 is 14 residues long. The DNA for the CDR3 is TGTGCCAGCAGTTTGTCTCGGGTCACAGATACGCAGTATTTT. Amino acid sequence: CASSLSRVTDTQYF.

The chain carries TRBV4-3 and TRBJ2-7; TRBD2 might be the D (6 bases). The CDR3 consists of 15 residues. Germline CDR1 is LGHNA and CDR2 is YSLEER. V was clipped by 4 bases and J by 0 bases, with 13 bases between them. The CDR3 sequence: CASSLADTGSYEQYF. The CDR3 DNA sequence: TGCGCCAGCAGCCTAGCGGACACGGGCTCCTACGAGCAGTACTTC.

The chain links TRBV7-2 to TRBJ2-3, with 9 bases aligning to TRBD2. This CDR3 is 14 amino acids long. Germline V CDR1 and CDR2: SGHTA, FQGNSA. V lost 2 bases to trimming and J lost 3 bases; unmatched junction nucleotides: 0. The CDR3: CASSLLAGTDTQYF. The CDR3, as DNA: TGTGCCAGCAGCTTACTAGCGGGGACAGATACGCAGTATTTT.

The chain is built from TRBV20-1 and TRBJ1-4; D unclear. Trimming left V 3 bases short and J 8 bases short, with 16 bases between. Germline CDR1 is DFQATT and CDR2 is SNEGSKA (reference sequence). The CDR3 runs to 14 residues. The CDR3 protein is CSASPGPGNEKLFF. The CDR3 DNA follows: TGCAGTGCTAGTCCCGGGCCGGGGAACGAAAAACTGTTTTTT.

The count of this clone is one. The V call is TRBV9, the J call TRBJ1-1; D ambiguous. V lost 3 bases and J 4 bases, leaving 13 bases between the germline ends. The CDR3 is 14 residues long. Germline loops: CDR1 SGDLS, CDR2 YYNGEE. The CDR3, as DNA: TGTGCCAGCAGCGGTGATAGCGTAGTCACTGAAGCTTTCTTT. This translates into CASSGDSVVTEAFF.

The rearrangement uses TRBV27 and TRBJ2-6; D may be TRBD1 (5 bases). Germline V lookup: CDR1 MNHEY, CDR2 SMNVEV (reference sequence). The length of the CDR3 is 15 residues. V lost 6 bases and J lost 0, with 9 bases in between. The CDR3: CASRGQSSGANVLTF. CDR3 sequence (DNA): TGTGCCAGCAGGGGGCAGAGCTCTGGGGCCAACGTCCTGACTTTC. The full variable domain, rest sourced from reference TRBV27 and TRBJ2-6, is EAQVTQNPRYLITVTGKKLTVTCSQNMNHEYMSWYRQDPGLGLRQIYYSMNVEVTDKGDVPEGYKVSRKEKRNFPLILESPSPNQTSLYFCASRGQSSGANVLTFGAGSRLTVL.